Below are 9 T cell receptor beta chains sequenced from a single sample in a study of cytomegalovirus exposure and HLA in healthy donors. Measured with immunoSEQ multiplex PCR; TCRdb has only the in-frame clones, and not every one. Among about 63,000 clones listed, roughly 90% were seen once. Sequenced material: PBMCs. These receptors were taken from a woman aged 18 to 35 in good health and CMV-seronegative.

J is TRBJ2-1 and V is TRBV9; 11 bases are shared with TRBD2. The length of the CDR3 is 16 residues. Trimming removed 4 bases from V and 8 bases from J; junction bases left unmatched: 11. Germline V gene data show CDR1 as SGDLS and CDR2 as YYNGEE. This chain's CDR3 is CASSLSTSGDSDEQFF. In DNA form, the CDR3 reads TGTGCCAGCAGCTTGTCGACTAGCGGGGATTCGGATGAGCAGTTCTTC.

V gene TRBV5-1 combines with J gene TRBJ2-7; 10 bases are shared with TRBD1. The ends lost 4 bases at V and 3 bases at J; junction bases unmatched: 10. The CDR3 is made up of 16 amino acids. Looked up from germline, CDR1 is SGHRS and CDR2 is YFSETQ. In nucleotides, the CDR3 is TGCGCCAGCAGCGGGACGGCGGACAGGGGGGGCTACGAGCAGTACTTC. Its translation is CASSGTADRGGYEQYF.

V usage is TRBV6-1 and J usage is TRBJ1-1, with TRBD1 identical over 7 bases. The germline V gene has CDR1 MNHNS and CDR2 SASEGT. The junction had 9 bases not matched to a gene; V was cut back by 4 bases and J by 1 base. This CDR3 comprises 16 residues. The CDR3, as DNA: TGTGCCAGCAGTGGAATACGTGGGACAGAGAACACTGAAGCTTTCTTT. Translation: CASSGIRGTENTEAFF.

CDR3 sequence reads: CASSTGQMNTEAFF. The CDR3 region has the DNA TGTGCCAGCAGTACGGGACAGATGAACACTGAAGCTTTCTTT. The gene calls are TRBV6-5 and TRBJ1-1; 7 bases agree with TRBD1. From germline, CDR1 is MNHEY and CDR2 SVGAGI. This CDR3 contains 14 residues. V lost 5 bases and J lost 0; bases outside the gene matches: 3.

This rearrangement joins TRBV6-6 to TRBJ2-7; 9 bases agree with TRBD1. The CDR3 extends over 15 amino acids. Germline V gives CDR1 MNHNY, CDR2 SVGAGI (reference sequence). J was trimmed by 7 bases and V by 2 bases; bases with no gene match: 9. The CDR3 is CASSYGGQGFEEQYF. The DNA for the CDR3 is TGTGCCAGCAGTTACGGGGGACAGGGATTTGAAGAGCAGTACTTC.

The chain carries TRBV27 and TRBJ2-7, with no clear D. The CDR3 sequence is 15 residues long. Germline lookup yields CDR1 MNHEY and CDR2 SMNVEV (reference sequence). V dropped 5 bases and J dropped 0 bases, with 14 bases sitting between them. CDR3 sequence: CASSGPEQSSYEQYF. The CDR3 region has the DNA TGTGCCAGCAGTGGGCCTGAACAGAGCTCCTACGAGCAGTACTTC.

The rearrangement links TRBV28 to TRBJ1-5; TRBD1 matches 8 bases. The CDR3 length is 14 residues. The J segment lost 5 bases and the V segment lost 5 bases, leaving 5 bases of the junction unmatched. Germline CDR1 MDHEN, CDR2 SYDVKM. CDR3 DNA sequence: TGTGCCAGCAGTATCCCAGGGGGCTATCAGCCCCAGCATTTT. Protein: CASSIPGGYQPQHF.

The chain's CDR3 is CASSLVGPTGTGLYGYTF. The CDR3 nucleotides read TGTGCCAGCAGCTTAGTAGGGCCTACCGGGACAGGACTCTATGGCTACACCTTC. The chain uses TRBV7-2 and TRBJ1-2, with TRBD1 identical over 8 bases. The CDR3 runs to 18 residues. V shed 1 base, J shed 4 bases, and the junction held 14 bases outside the gene matches. CDR1 and CDR2 from the germline V gene are SGHTA and FQGNSA. Complete variable domain (other parts from reference TRBV7-2 and TRBJ1-2): GAGVSQSPSNKVTEKGKDVELRCDPISGHTALYWYRQSLGQGLEFLIYFQGNSAPDKSGLPSDRFSAERTGGSVSTLTIQRTQQEDSAVYLCASSLVGPTGTGLYGYTFGSGTRLTVV.

The sample holds a few counts of this clone. V and J are TRBV28 and TRBJ2-7; tentatively, D is TRBD2 (6 bases). V dropped 5 bases and J dropped 3 bases, with 11 bases sitting between them. The V gene's germline CDR1 is MDHEN and CDR2 SYDVKM. This CDR3 region has 13 residues. CDR3 loop: CASSLPGVYEQYF. CDR3 nucleotide sequence: TGTGCCAGCAGTCTCCCGGGGGTCTACGAGCAGTACTTC.